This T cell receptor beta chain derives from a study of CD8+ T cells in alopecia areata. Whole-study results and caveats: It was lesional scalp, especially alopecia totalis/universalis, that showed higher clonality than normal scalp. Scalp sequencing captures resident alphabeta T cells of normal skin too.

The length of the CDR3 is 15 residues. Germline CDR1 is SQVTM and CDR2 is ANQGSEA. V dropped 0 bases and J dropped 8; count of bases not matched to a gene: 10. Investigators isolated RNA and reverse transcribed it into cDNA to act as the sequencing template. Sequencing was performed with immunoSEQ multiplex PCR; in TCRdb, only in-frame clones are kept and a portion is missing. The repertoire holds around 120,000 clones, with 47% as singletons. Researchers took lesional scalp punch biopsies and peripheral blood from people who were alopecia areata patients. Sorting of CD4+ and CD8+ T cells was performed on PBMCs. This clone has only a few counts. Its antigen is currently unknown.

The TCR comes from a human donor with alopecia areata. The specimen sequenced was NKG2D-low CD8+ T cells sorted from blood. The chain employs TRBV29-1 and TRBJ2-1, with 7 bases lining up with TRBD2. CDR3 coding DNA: TGCAGCGTTGAAGATTCTGGGGACTACTGGGATGAGCAGTTCTTC. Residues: CSVEDSGDYWDEQFF.